The present T cell receptor beta chain was sequenced within a study of T cells in Graves' hyperthyroidism and ophthalmopathy. General study findings and limits: Blood also carried most thyroid clonotypes expanded above 0.001. Ophthalmopathy was identified by the model a median 6.5 months ahead of onset.

PBMCs were obtained from 7.5 to 10 ml fresh peripheral blood. Amplification targeted TCR beta CDR3 regions from RNA transcripts. During a first-round RT-PCR of the TCR CDR3, the HTBI primer set was used. MiXCR was run by TCRdb on the multiplex PCR reads, yielding one entry per CDR3 protein. This sample carries hundreds of thousands of distinct CDR3 sequences, about 14% of them seen once, and the ten largest clones take about 4%. In its sample, this clonotype was seen many times. Its antigen is not identified. CDR1 and CDR2 from the germline V gene are MDHEN and SYDVKM. This CDR3 comprises 13 residues. V dropped 6 bases and J dropped 3 bases, with 6 bases sitting between them.

Sequenced sample: blood. V gene TRBV28 combines with J gene TRBJ1-6; D unclear. This sequence originates from a middle-aged woman with Graves' ophthalmopathy. For the CDR3, the DNA is TGTGCCAGCAGGACCGGCTATAATTCACCCCTCCACTTT. It codes for CASRTGYNSPLHF.